The next 31 T cell receptor beta chains were all read from a single sample in a study of OX40 agonist ivuxolimab in advanced cancers. The table came from immunoSEQ multiplex PCR; TCRdb's copy has only in-frame clones and leaves some out. The sample has about 46,000 clones, roughly 85% seen once; the top ten hold 56%. Source: CD4+ or CD8+ T cells sorted from blood, taken in a trial of the OX40 agonist ivuxolimab. The receptors stem from an adult with an advanced solid tumor such as melanoma, head and neck, liver or kidney cancer.

The CDR3 loop reads CASSRPGQGYNQPQHF. DNA for the CDR3: TGTGCCAGCAGTCGACCGGGACAGGGCTACAATCAGCCCCAGCATTTT. This sequence joins TRBV28 and TRBJ1-5; TRBD1 matches at 9 bases. Germline V CDR1 and CDR2: MDHEN, SYDVKM. This CDR3 has 16 amino acids. V was pared by 5 bases and J by 3 bases, with 8 bases of the junction left unmatched.

CDR3 nucleotides: TGTGCCAGCAGCTTACACTACGAGCAGTACTTC. Protein product: CASSLHYEQYF. This chain joins TRBV7-8 and TRBJ2-7; D gene ambiguous. V gave up 2 bases and J gave up 3 bases, with 2 bases separating them. The CDR3 runs 11 residues. The germline V gene encodes CDR1 SGHVS and CDR2 FQNEAQ.

This chain joins TRBV27 and TRBJ2-1, with D uncertain. Trimming removed 1 base from V and 4 bases from J, with 5 bases in between. CDR3 length equals 13 residues. Per the germline V gene, CDR1 is MNHEY and CDR2 is SMNVEV (reference sequence). CDR3 bases: TGTGCCAGCAGTTTATTTCCGTACAATGAGCAGTTCTTC. It yields the protein CASSLFPYNEQFF.

The DNA for the CDR3 is TGTGCCAGCAGTGACACGGACAGGGGCACTGAAGCTTTCTTT. It yields the protein CASSDTDRGTEAFF. V is TRBV6-4 and J is TRBJ1-1, with TRBD1 identical over 9 bases. The CDR3 totals 14 residues. Trimming took 2 bases from V and 4 from J; bases not matched to a gene: 2. CDR1 MRHNA and CDR2 SNTAGT come from the germline V gene.

This chain links TRBV28 with TRBJ2-2; D possibly corresponds to TRBD1 (5 bases). CDR1 is MDHEN, CDR2 SYDVKM, per germline. There are 14 residues in the CDR3. Trimming cost V 6 bases and J 2 bases, with 10 bases left between them. CDR3 region: CASRIQVNTGELFF. The CDR3 region has the DNA TGTGCCAGCAGGATACAGGTCAACACCGGGGAGCTGTTTTTT.

CDR3 residues: CASSIDRQGARGYSNQPQHF. The CDR3 bases are TGTGCCAGTAGTATTGACCGACAGGGGGCAAGGGGCTATAGCAATCAGCCCCAGCATTTT. The genes are TRBV19 and TRBJ1-5; 10 bases agree with TRBD1. This CDR3 region has 20 residues. With 3 bases clipped from V and 0 bases from J, the junction kept 14 bases outside the gene matches. Germline CDR1 reads LNHDA; CDR2 reads SQIVND (reference sequence).

This clone was seen a single time. This rearrangement joins TRBV27 to TRBJ1-2; TRBD1 might be the D (6 bases). This CDR3 has 13 amino acids. Trimming pared 2 bases from V and 4 bases from J, leaving 8 bases between. Per the germline V gene, CDR1 is MNHEY and CDR2 is SMNVEV (reference sequence). CDR3 DNA: TGTGCCAGCAGTTTAGGGGGGCTCTATGGCTACACCTTC. As protein: CASSLGGLYGYTF.

The V call is TRBV4-1, the J call TRBJ1-2; D not resolved. This CDR3 spans 15 amino acids. The germline gives CDR1 MGHRA, CDR2 YSYEKL. V dropped 3 bases and J dropped 2 bases, with 13 bases sitting between them. The CDR3 loop is CASSHPDRSNYGYTF. CDR3 nucleotides: TGCGCCAGCAGCCACCCGGATAGGTCGAACTATGGCTACACCTTC.

The chain employs TRBV2 and TRBJ2-3; no clear D. This CDR3 comprises 13 residues. Germline CDR1 is SNHLY and CDR2 is FYNNEI. Trimming took off 6 bases at V and 7 bases at J, with 14 bases between the two ends. The CDR3 sequence is CASSDPSLHTQYF. The CDR3 coding sequence is TGTGCCAGCAGCGACCCCAGTCTCCATACGCAGTATTTT.

This chain uses TRBV6-4 with TRBJ2-1, with D possibly matching TRBD1 (6 bases). Trimming removed 5 bases from V and 8 bases from J, with 19 bases in between. CDR1 and CDR2 (germline): MRHNA, SNTAGT. The CDR3 is 15 amino acids. The CDR3 spells CASSPDRNPRYEQFF. CDR3 nucleotides: TGTGCCAGCAGTCCTGACAGGAACCCAAGGTATGAGCAGTTCTTC.

This chain connects TRBV6-6 to TRBJ2-3; 11 bases are a match to TRBD2. This CDR3 contains 16 residues. The germline gives CDR1 MNHNY, CDR2 SVGAGI (reference sequence). V was clipped by 6 bases and J by 0 bases; unmatched bases: 5. CDR3 sequence: CASSRSSGGSTDTQYF. CDR3 nucleotide sequence: TGTGCCAGCAGCCGCTCTAGCGGGGGGAGCACAGATACGCAGTATTTT.

The V call is TRBV19, the J call TRBJ2-2, with D possibly matching TRBD2 (5 bases). This CDR3 has 16 residues. CDR1 and CDR2 (germline): LNHDA, SQIVND (reference sequence). V lost 5 bases and J 1 base, leaving 14 bases between the germline ends. The CDR3 loop is CASSLPGLLNTGELFF. The DNA for the CDR3 is TGTGCCAGTAGTTTACCCGGACTCTTGAACACCGGGGAGCTGTTTTTT.

Only one count was recorded for this clone. This rearrangement joins TRBV4-2 to TRBJ1-4; no reliable D call. This CDR3 comprises 12 residues. Germline V CDR1 and CDR2: LGHNA, YNFKEQ. Trimming stripped 4 bases from V and 7 bases from J, with 7 bases between. DNA of the CDR3: TGTGCCAGCAGCCCTGGAGGTGAAAAACTGTTTTTT. Translated, it gives CASSPGGEKLFF.

The rearrangement joins TRBV27 to TRBJ2-7; 11 positions match TRBD1. The CDR3 loop spans 16 amino acids. The V gene's germline CDR1 is MNHEY and CDR2 SMNVEV (reference sequence). V shed 8 bases, J shed 4 bases, and the junction held 13 bases outside the gene matches. CDR3 loop: CASCPGQGVGEYEQYF. The DNA for the CDR3 is TGTGCCAGCTGCCCGGGACAGGGGGTAGGGGAGTACGAGCAGTACTTC.

Concerning this clone itself: A read error is possible here, since a much larger clone lies one base away. Within the sample, other DNA sequences also encode this same CDR3. This chain links TRBV6-5 with TRBJ2-7; possible D gene TRBD2, 6 bases. The CDR3 length is 15 residues. Germline assignment: CDR1 MNHEY and CDR2 SVGAGI. The CDR3 region is CASRATGGAPYEQYF. The CDR3 bases are TGTGCCAGCAGGGCCACCGGAGGGGCCCCCTACGAGCAGTACTTT.

This sequence joins TRBV28 and TRBJ2-7, with D perhaps being TRBD1 or TRBD2 (5 bases each). CDR1 and CDR2 (germline): MDHEN, SYDVKM. The V end was cut by 6 bases, the J end by 2 bases, with 14 bases between. This CDR3 has 14 residues. The CDR3 region has the DNA TGTGCCAGCAGACTACTCGGGACCGCCTACGAGCAGTACTTC. This translates into CASRLLGTAYEQYF.

V and J are TRBV7-8 and TRBJ1-3; the D gene is possibly TRBD1 (6 bases). V was trimmed by 5 bases and J by 0 bases, leaving 14 bases between them. There are 16 residues in the CDR3. Germline V gene data show CDR1 as SGHVS and CDR2 as FQNEAQ. The CDR3 loop is CASSPRRDTSGNTIYF. CDR3 nucleotide sequence: TGTGCCAGCAGCCCAAGACGGGACACCTCTGGAAACACCATATATTTT.

The chain is built from TRBV28 and TRBJ2-3; D may be TRBD1 (6 bases). Germline CDR1 MDHEN, CDR2 SYDVKM. V lost 1 base and J 14 bases, leaving 16 bases between the germline ends. The CDR3 is made up of 13 amino acids. Written as DNA, the CDR3 is TGTGCCAGCAGTTTATACGCGGACAGAGGATGGTATTTT. The encoded protein is CASSLYADRGWYF.

The chain combines TRBV5-1 with TRBJ1-1; 7 positions agree with TRBD1. The V gene's germline CDR1 is SGHRS and CDR2 YFSETQ. Trimming cost V 3 bases and J 4 bases; bases outside gene matches: 9. This CDR3 has 15 amino acids. The CDR3 DNA is TGCGCCAGCAGCTCGATACCGACAGGGCCCACTGAAGCTTTCTTT. Amino acids: CASSSIPTGPTEAFF.

This clone showed up just once. V is TRBV19 and J is TRBJ2-5, with 10 positions matching TRBD1. The CDR3 is 15 amino acids. Looked up from germline, CDR1 is LNHDA and CDR2 is SQIVND (reference sequence). V shed 5 bases and J 3 bases; nucleotides not matched to a gene: 6. The CDR3 DNA sequence: TGTGCCAGTAGTGGGTTCGGGACAGGGGAAGAGACCCAGTACTTC. Amino acids: CASSGFGTGEETQYF.

The chain couples TRBV7-9 to TRBJ2-7; 7 bases are shared with TRBD2. V was clipped by 5 bases and J by 3 bases; unmatched bases: 10. CDR3 length: 15 amino acids. The germline V gene encodes CDR1 SEHNR and CDR2 FQNEAQ (reference sequence). CDR3 nucleotides: TGTGCCAGCAGCCCCCCCCGAGCGGGGATCTACGAGCAGTACTTC. As protein: CASSPPRAGIYEQYF. Looking up the rest from reference TRBV7-9 and TRBJ2-7 gives the full variable domain: DTGVSQNPRHKITKRGQNVTFRCDPISEHNRLYWYRQTLGQGPEFLTYFQNEAQLEKSRLLSDRFSAERPKGSFSTLEIQRTEQGDSAMYLCASSPPRAGIYEQYFGPGTRLTVT.

J is TRBJ2-3 and V is TRBV5-5; D could derive from TRBD1 or TRBD2 (5 bases each). The CDR3 is 14 amino acids. V was pared by 2 bases and J by 3 bases, with 10 bases between. The germline V gene encodes CDR1 SGHKS and CDR2 YYEKEE (reference sequence). CDR3 sequence: CASSFPRETDTQYF. CDR3 sequence (DNA): TGTGCCAGCAGCTTCCCCAGGGAGACAGATACGCAGTATTTT. Full variable domain (remainder filled in from reference TRBV5-5 and TRBJ2-3): DAGVTQSPTHLIKTRGQQVTLRCSPISGHKSVSWYQQVLGQGPQFIFQYYEKEERGRGNFPDRFSARQFPNYSSELNVNALLLGDSALYLCASSFPRETDTQYFGPGTRLTVL.

This CDR3 is CASSQAGGAQYF. The CDR3 DNA reads TGTGCCAGCAGCCAAGCGGGAGGGGCCCAGTACTTC. The chain couples TRBV14 to TRBJ2-5, with 8 nucleotides matching TRBD2. Germline CDR1 and CDR2: SGHDN and FVKESK. This CDR3 contains 12 residues. The ends lost 1 base at V and 9 bases at J; junction bases unmatched: 1.

The rearrangement links TRBV7-9 to TRBJ2-2; weak D call: TRBD1 (6 bases). Trimming cost V 1 base and J 1 base, with 7 bases left between them. This CDR3 has 15 amino acids. Per the germline V gene, CDR1 is SEHNR and CDR2 is FQNEAQ (reference sequence). The CDR3 is CASSLVTGNTGELFF. Written as DNA, the CDR3 is TGTGCCAGCAGCTTAGTGACAGGGAACACCGGGGAGCTGTTTTTT.

As to this clone: The junction departs from the called germline gene at one end, perhaps through a read error. The chain recombines TRBV7-8 with TRBJ2-2; the D gene could be TRBD1 or TRBD2 (5 bases each). Germline V CDR1 and CDR2: SGHVS, FQNEAQ. The CDR3 consists of 16 residues. The DNA of the CDR3 is TGTGCCAGCAGCTTACGGGGCCCCCGGAACCCCGGGGAGCTGTTTTTT. Its protein product is CASSLRGPRNPGELFF.

This clone was counted between two and nine times. This rearrangement joins TRBV6-5 to TRBJ2-4, with D uncertain. CDR1 is MNHEY, CDR2 SVGAGI, per germline. CDR3 length: 11 amino acids. Between the trimmed V and J ends, which lost 10 bases and 8 bases, there was a span of 12 bases. The CDR3 is CATIVRDIQYF. CDR3 coding DNA: TGTGCCACCATAGTTCGAGACATTCAGTACTTC.

The chain uses TRBV9 and TRBJ1-3; D is perhaps TRBD1 (5 bases). Germline V lookup: CDR1 SGDLS, CDR2 YYNGEE. Trimming shortened V by 0 bases and J by 0 bases, and 10 bases separated the two germline ends. This CDR3 is 16 amino acids long. CDR3 protein: CASSVGDVNSGNTIYF. CDR3 nucleotides: TGTGCCAGCAGCGTAGGGGACGTAAACTCTGGAAACACCATATATTTT.

This chain uses TRBV9 with TRBJ2-2, with D possibly matching TRBD2 (6 bases). Germline V gene lookup returns CDR1 SGDLS and CDR2 YYNGEE. CDR3 length: 16 residues. Trimming left V 0 bases short and J 1 base short, with 10 bases between. CDR3 sequence: CASSVGIGGNTGELFF. For the CDR3, the DNA is TGTGCCAGCAGCGTAGGGATCGGGGGGAACACCGGGGAGCTGTTTTTT. Full variable domain (rest looked up from reference TRBV9 and TRBJ2-2): DSGVTQTPKHLITATGQRVTLRCSPRSGDLSVYWYQQSLDQGLQFLIQYYNGEERAKGNILERFSAQQFPDLHSELNLSSLELGDSALYFCASSVGIGGNTGELFFGEGSRLTVL.

The rearrangement links TRBV4-3 to TRBJ2-7, with 9 positions matching TRBD1. CDR1 is LGHNA and CDR2 is YSLEER in the germline V gene. V shed 2 bases, J shed 5 bases, and the junction held 7 bases outside the gene matches. The CDR3 is 15 residues long. CDR3 sequence: CASSQWDRDSNEQYF. The CDR3 DNA follows: TGCGCCAGCAGCCAATGGGACAGGGACAGTAACGAGCAGTACTTC.

The chain uses TRBV19 and TRBJ2-6; D call uncertain. The CDR3 runs 18 residues. Per germline, CDR1 LNHDA and CDR2 SQIVND (reference sequence). V was trimmed by 10 bases and J by 3 bases, leaving 25 bases between them. The CDR3 DNA reads as TGTGCCAATCTCCTCCGAGGAAACGGCGTGGGTGGGGCCAACGTCCTGACTTTC. Protein: CANLLRGNGVGGANVLTF.

This clone was counted a single time. The chain carries TRBV6-1 and TRBJ2-1; 16 bases match TRBD2. CDR3 length: 20 residues. CDR1 is MNHNS, CDR2 SASEGT, per germline. V shed 0 bases, J shed 6 bases, and the junction held 11 bases outside the gene matches. DNA for the CDR3: TGTGCCAGCAGTGAAGCGCTCGGGGGACTAGCGGGAGGGCCTAGCAATGAGCAGTTCTTC. Its protein is CASSEALGGLAGGPSNEQFF.